This TCR beta chain emerged from a study of shared clonotypes between healthy human individuals. Study outcomes and limitations: Compared with clonotypes that all four donors shared, non-shared clonotypes had lower generation probabilities.

To note about this clone: The antigen remains unidentified. The sample contains more than one DNA sequence encoding this CDR3.

CD45RO-negative, CCR7-positively selected cells formed the naive CD8 fraction, excluding terminally differentiated effector memory CD45RA+ cells. Genomic DNA (from each subset) was split evenly across several immunoSEQ plates. The data were produced by immunoSEQ multiplex PCR, yet TCRdb's version contains in-frame clones alone and is incomplete. The table has under 2,000,000 clones, about 95% seen once. This receptor was taken from a man younger than 30 in good health. Sequenced material: naive CD8+ T cells sorted from blood.

The CDR3 coding sequence is TGTGCCAGCAGCTTAACGGGGGGCCGGAATGAGCAGTTCTTC. Encoded protein: CASSLTGGRNEQFF. This chain uses TRBV7-3 with TRBJ2-1; D tentatively fits TRBD1 or TRBD2 (6 bases each). The germline V gene encodes CDR1 SGHTA and CDR2 FQGTGA. V lost 0 bases to trimming and J lost 7 bases, with 10 bases between them. CDR3 length: 14 amino acids.